The source of this TCR beta chain is a study of blood T cells in healthy people across ages. Notes on the study in general: Diversity figures derived from one million T cells were judged to underestimate the true value. Naive T cell percentage showed a strong correlation with TCR beta diversity.

The CDR3 spans 13 residues. With 1 base clipped from V and 7 bases from J, the junction kept 6 bases outside the gene matches. The germline gives CDR1 DFQATT, CDR2 SNEGSKA (reference sequence). For the second PCR, which ran for roughly 6 to 12 cycles, a sample-barcoded 5' primer and a J-beta primer mix were used. Every cDNA was tagged by a template-switch adaptor with 12 random nucleotides. In TCRdb, the 5' RACE reads were re-called with MiXCR into one record per CDR3 protein. The table records hundreds of thousands of distinct CDR3 sequences, approximately 30% of them present only once. To note about this clonotype: The antigen is undetermined.

The sample comprised blood. The clonotype comes from a woman older than 75 in good health. J is TRBJ2-5 and V is TRBV20-1; TRBD2 matches 7 bases. Here the CDR3 reads CSARVAGEGTQYF. CDR3 bases: TGCAGTGCTAGAGTAGCGGGTGAAGGGACCCAGTACTTC.